Sequencing of this T cell receptor (beta chain) was carried out in a study of blood T cell repertoires in COVID-19. Background on the study: Acute-phase and convalescent COVID-19 samples originated in the United States, Italy and Spain. In each case, the material was cDNA or gDNA derived from T cells, B-cell-depleted T cells, or PBMCs.

Across 20 to 25 US areas, participants ranged in age from 18 to 89 years. The CDR3 has 16 amino acids. CDR1 is PRHDT and CDR2 is FYEKMQ in the germline V gene (reference sequence). V was clipped by 0 bases and J by 5 bases; unmatched bases: 7. Original data processing: For nucleated cells, counts were estimated from reference gene primer amplification. Method: immunoSEQ multiplex PCR; TCRdb's copy keeps in-frame clones and lacks some. V and J calls plus clone size are reproduced from that table; the DNA served to infer D and trimming. Here the sample spans approximately 250,000 clones, approximately 90% being singletons.

The sequenced sample was PBMCs or T cells enriched from blood (not recorded which). The chain combines TRBV13 with TRBJ2-1, with 7 bases aligning to TRBD1. The origin of this receptor is a woman in her thirties or forties with acute COVID-19. This CDR3 is CASSLGLGDSDNEQFF. CDR3 in DNA: TGTGCCAGCAGCTTAGGCCTAGGGGACAGCGACAATGAGCAGTTCTTC.